This T cell receptor (beta chain) comes out of a study of cytomegalovirus exposure and HLA in healthy donors. This clone was recorded once. Primers for the PCR totalled 60 Vbeta and 13 Jbeta. The method was immunoSEQ multiplex PCR; TCRdb's version includes in-frame clones alone and lacks a portion of them. Of approximately 79,000 clones listed, 65% to 85% are singletons. This CDR3 spans 15 amino acids. Germline V gene lookup returns CDR1 MNHEY and CDR2 SVGAGI. J gave up 5 bases and V 0 bases, and 6 bases lay outside the gene matches. J is TRBJ2-7 and V is TRBV6-5; TRBD2 matches 8 bases. This receptor was identified in a middle-aged woman in good health and CMV-seropositive. Sequenced material: PBMCs. CDR3 coding DNA: TGTGCCAGCAGTTACTCGGTAGTTAGCGGGAACGAGCAGTACTTC. Its translation is CASSYSVVSGNEQYF.